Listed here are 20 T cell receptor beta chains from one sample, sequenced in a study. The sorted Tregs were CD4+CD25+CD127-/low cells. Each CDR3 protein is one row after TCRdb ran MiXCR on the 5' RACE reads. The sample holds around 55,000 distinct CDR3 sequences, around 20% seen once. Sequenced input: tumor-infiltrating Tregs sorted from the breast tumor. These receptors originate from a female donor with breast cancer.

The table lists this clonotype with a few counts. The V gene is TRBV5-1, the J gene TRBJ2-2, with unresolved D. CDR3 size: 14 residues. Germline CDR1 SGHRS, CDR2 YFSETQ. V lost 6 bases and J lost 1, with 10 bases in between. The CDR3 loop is CASIQDGNTGELFF. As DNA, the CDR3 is TGCGCCAGCATTCAGGACGGGAACACCGGGGAGCTGTTTTTT. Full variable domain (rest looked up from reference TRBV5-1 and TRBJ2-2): KAGVTQTPRYLIKTRGQQVTLSCSPISGHRSVSWYQQTPGQGLQFLFEYFSETQRNKGNFPGRFSGRQFSNSRSEMNVSTLELGDSALYLCASIQDGNTGELFFGEGSRLTVL.

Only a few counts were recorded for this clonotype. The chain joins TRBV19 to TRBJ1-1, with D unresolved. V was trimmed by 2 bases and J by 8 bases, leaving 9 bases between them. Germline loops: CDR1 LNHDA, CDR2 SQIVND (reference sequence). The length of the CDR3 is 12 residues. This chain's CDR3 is CASSISEGEAFF. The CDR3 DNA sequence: TGTGCCAGTAGTATATCGGAGGGAGAAGCTTTCTTT. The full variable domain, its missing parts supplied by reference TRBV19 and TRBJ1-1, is DGGITQSPKYLFRKEGQNVTLSCEQNLNHDAMYWYRQDPGQGLRLIYYSQIVNDFQKGDIAEGYSVSREKKESFPLTVTSAQKNPTAFYLCASSISEGEAFFGQGTRLTVV.

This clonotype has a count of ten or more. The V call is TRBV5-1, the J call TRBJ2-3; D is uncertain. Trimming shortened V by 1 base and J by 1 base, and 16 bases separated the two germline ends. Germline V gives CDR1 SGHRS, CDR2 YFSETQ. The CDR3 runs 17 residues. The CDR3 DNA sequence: TGCGCCAGCAGCTTGCGGGTTCAGACTTACGGCACAGATACGCAGTATTTT. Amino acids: CASSLRVQTYGTDTQYF. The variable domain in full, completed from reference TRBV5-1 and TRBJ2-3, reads KAGVTQTPRYLIKTRGQQVTLSCSPISGHRSVSWYQQTPGQGLQFLFEYFSETQRNKGNFPGRFSGRQFSNSRSEMNVSTLELGDSALYLCASSLRVQTYGTDTQYFGPGTRLTVL.

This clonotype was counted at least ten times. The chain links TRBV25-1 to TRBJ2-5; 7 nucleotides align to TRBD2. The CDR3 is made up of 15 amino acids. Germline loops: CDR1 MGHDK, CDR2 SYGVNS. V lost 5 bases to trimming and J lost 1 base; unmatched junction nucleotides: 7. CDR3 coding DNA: TGTGCCAGCAGTACCCAGACTAGCTCCCAAGAGACCCAGTACTTC. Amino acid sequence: CASSTQTSSQETQYF.

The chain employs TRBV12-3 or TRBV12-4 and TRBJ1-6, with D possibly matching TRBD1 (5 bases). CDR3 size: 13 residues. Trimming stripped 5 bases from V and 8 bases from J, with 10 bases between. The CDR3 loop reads CASSPRGHSPLHF. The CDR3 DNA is TGTGCCAGCAGTCCTAGGGGTCATTCACCCCTCCACTTT.

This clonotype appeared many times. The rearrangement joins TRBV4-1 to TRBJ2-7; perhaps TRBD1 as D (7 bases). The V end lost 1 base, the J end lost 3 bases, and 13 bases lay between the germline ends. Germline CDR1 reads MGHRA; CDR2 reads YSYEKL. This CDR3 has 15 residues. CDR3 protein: CASSQGQGGIYEQYF. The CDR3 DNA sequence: TGCGCCAGCAGCCAAGGGCAGGGGGGCATCTACGAGCAGTACTTC.

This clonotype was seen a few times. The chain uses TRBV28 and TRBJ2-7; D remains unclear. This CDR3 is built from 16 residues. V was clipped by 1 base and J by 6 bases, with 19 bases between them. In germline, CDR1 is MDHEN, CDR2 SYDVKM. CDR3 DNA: TGTGCCAGCAGTTTATTCACCACGACAACCCCTCTCGAGCAGTACTTC. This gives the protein CASSLFTTTTPLEQYF. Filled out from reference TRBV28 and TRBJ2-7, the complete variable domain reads DVKVTQSSRYLVKRTGEKVFLECVQDMDHENMFWYRQDPGLGLRLIYFSYDVKMKEKGDIPEGYSVSREKKERFSLILESASTNQTSMYLCASSLFTTTTPLEQYFGPGTRLTVT.

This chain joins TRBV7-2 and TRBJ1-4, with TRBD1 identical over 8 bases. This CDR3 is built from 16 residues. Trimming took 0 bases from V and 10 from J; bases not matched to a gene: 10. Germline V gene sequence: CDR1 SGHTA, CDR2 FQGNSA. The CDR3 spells CASSLADRAGRGKLFF. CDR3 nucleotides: TGTGCCAGCAGCTTAGCGGACAGGGCTGGTCGAGGAAAACTGTTTTTT. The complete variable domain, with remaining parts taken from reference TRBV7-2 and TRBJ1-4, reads GAGVSQSPSNKVTEKGKDVELRCDPISGHTALYWYRQSLGQGLEFLIYFQGNSAPDKSGLPSDRFSAERTGGSVSTLTIQRTQQEDSAVYLCASSLADRAGRGKLFFGSGTQLSVL.

CDR3 sequence reads: CASSPGLNEKLFF. CDR3 bases: TGTGCCAGCTCCCCGGGCCTTAACGAAAAACTGTTTTTT. This chain uses TRBV18 with TRBJ1-4; no definite D call. CDR1 is KGHSH, CDR2 LQKENI, per germline. V was shortened by 6 bases and J by 8 bases, with 13 bases between the two germline ends. This CDR3 has 13 amino acids.

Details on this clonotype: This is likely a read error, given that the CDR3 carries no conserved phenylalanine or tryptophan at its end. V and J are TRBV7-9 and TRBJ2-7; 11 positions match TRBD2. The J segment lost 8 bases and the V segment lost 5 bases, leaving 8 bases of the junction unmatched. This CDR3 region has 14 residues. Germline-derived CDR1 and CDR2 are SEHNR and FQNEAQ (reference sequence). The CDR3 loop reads CASSHTSGGDKQYS. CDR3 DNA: TGTGCCAGCAGCCATACTAGCGGGGGAGACAAGCAGTACTCC.

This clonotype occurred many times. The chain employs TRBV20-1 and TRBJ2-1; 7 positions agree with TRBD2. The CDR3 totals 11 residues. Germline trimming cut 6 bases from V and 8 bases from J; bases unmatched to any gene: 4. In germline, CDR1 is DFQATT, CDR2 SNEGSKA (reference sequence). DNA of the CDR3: TGCAGTGCGGGGGGGAGTTATGAGCAGTTCTTC. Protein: CSAGGSYEQFF.

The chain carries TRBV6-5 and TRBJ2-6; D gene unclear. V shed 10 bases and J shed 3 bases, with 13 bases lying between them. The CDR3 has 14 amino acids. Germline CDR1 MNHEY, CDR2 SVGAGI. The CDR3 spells CATKNPRGANVLTF. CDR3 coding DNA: TGTGCCACCAAGAACCCACGTGGGGCCAACGTCCTGACTTTC.

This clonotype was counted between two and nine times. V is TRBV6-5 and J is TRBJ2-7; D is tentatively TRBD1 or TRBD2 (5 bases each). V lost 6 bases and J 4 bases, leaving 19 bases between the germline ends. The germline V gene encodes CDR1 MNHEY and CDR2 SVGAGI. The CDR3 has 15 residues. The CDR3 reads CASRSSGTSDYEQYF. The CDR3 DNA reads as TGTGCCAGCAGGTCCTCCGGGACCTCGGATTACGAGCAGTACTTC.

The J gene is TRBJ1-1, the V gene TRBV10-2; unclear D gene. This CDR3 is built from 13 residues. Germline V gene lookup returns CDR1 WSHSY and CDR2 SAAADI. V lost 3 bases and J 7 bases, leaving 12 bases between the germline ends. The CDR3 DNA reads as TGCGCCAGCAGTGACCCGGGAGCGAGTGAAGCTTTCTTT. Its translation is CASSDPGASEAFF.

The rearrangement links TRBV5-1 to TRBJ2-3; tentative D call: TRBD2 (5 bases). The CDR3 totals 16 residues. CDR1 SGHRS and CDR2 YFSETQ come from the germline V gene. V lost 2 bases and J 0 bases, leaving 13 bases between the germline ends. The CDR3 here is CASSLSGKPSTDTQYF. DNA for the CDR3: TGCGCCAGCAGCTTATCCGGGAAACCAAGCACAGATACGCAGTATTTT.

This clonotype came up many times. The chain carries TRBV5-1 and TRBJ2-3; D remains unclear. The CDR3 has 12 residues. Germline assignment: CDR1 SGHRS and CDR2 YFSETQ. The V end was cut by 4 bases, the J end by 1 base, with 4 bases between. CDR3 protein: CASSIRTDTQYF. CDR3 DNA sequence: TGCGCCAGCAGCATACGCACAGATACGCAGTATTTT. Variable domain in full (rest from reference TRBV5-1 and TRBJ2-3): KAGVTQTPRYLIKTRGQQVTLSCSPISGHRSVSWYQQTPGQGLQFLFEYFSETQRNKGNFPGRFSGRQFSNSRSEMNVSTLELGDSALYLCASSIRTDTQYFGPGTRLTVL.

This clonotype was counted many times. CDR3 in amino acids: CASREPGQMNTGELFF. CDR3 sequence (DNA): TGCGCCAGCAGGGAACCGGGACAGATGAACACCGGGGAGCTGTTTTTT. The chain is built from TRBV5-1 and TRBJ2-2; 7 nucleotides match TRBD1. Trimming took 5 bases from V and 1 from J; bases not matched to a gene: 8. CDR1 and CDR2 (germline): SGHRS, YFSETQ. The length of the CDR3 is 16 residues.

This CDR3 is CASSLTGFNQPQHF. Here the CDR3 DNA reads TGTGCCAGCAGCTTGACAGGGTTTAATCAGCCCCAGCATTTT. The chain joins TRBV7-3 to TRBJ1-5, with TRBD1 matching over 7 bases. Germline CDR1 and CDR2: SGHTA and FQGTGA. Trimming at V came to 3 bases and at J to 4 bases, leaving 3 bases not matched to a gene. This CDR3 is 14 amino acids long. Variable domain in full (rest from reference TRBV7-3 and TRBJ1-5): GAGVSQTPSNKVTEKGKYVELRCDPISGHTALYWYRQSLGQGPEFLIYFQGTGAADDSGLPNDRFFAVRPEGSVSTLKIQRTERGDSAVYLCASSLTGFNQPQHFGDGTRLSIL.

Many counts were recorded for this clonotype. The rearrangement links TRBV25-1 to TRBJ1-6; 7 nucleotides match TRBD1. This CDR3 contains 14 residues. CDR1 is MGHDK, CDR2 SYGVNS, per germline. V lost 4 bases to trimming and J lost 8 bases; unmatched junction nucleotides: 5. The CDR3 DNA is TGTGCCAGCAGTGGGGGACAGAACTATTCACCCCTCCACTTT. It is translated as CASSGGQNYSPLHF.

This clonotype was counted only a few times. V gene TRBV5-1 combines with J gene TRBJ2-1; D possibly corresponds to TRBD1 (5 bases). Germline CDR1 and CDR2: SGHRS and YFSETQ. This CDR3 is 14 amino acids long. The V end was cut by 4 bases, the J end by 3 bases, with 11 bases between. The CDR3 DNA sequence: TGCGCCAGCAGCGCCGTTAGGGGCTACAATGAGCAGTTCTTC. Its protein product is CASSAVRGYNEQFF.